This TCR beta chain was captured by sequencing in a study of shared clonotypes between healthy human individuals. Study outcomes and limitations: Rarefaction exposed incomplete sorted-subset sequencing despite large depth.

Worth noting for this clone: Its specificity is unknown.

Researchers reported that CD8 memory united CD45RO+ cells with CCR7-negative CD45RA+ TemRA cells. Sequencing was performed with immunoSEQ multiplex PCR; in TCRdb, only in-frame clones are kept and a portion is missing. The sample holds about 380,000 clones, about 96% seen once. The trim removed 3 bases at V and 7 bases at J, leaving 13 bases unmatched. CDR3 length: 16 residues. Germline-derived CDR1 and CDR2 are MNHNS and SASEGT. The source is a man younger than 45 in good health. The chain links TRBV6-1 to TRBJ2-5, with 8 bases fitting TRBD2. Sequencing used memory CD8+ T cells sorted from blood. Stated subset: CD45RO+ cells pooled with CCR7-negative TemRA cells. The CDR3 DNA follows: TGTGCCAGCAGTGAGTTTGGTAGCGGGGCCCGAGGGACCCAGTACTTC. The encoded protein is CASSEFGSGARGTQYF.